The T cell receptor (beta chain) under discussion was sequenced for a study of T cells in Graves' hyperthyroidism and ophthalmopathy (dated by TCRdb to the late 2010s). As for the study more broadly: Peripheral blood was collected at initial diagnosis, before any treatment. A discovery cohort of about a hundred patients, roughly 45 with Graves' ophthalmopathy and about 58 with stable Graves' hyperthyroidism, was used to find distinguishing TCR V-J signatures. Prospective prediction of ophthalmopathy was tested in an independent validation cohort consisting of 18 hyperthyroidism patients and 17 patients who later progressed to ophthalmopathy. The roughly 100 discovery patients were randomly split 7:3 into training and test sets. In addition, the study compared T-cell repertoires in thyroid tissue and in blood from roughly six Graves' hyperthyroidism patients. After sampling, hyperthyroidism patients received methimazole starting at 30 mg daily, and ophthalmopathy patients received high-dose intravenous methylprednisolone. The paper reports TCR Vbeta CDR3 sequencing of over 120 peripheral blood samples: some 41 ophthalmopathy, about 75 hyperthyroidism and approximately 17 progressor patients.

The research as a whole found: A model built on a 13 V-J signature distinguished ophthalmopathy from stable hyperthyroidism, reaching 85% to 90% sensitivity and about 81% specificity in cross-validation and 80%/75% in testing. In validation, the model predicted progression to ophthalmopathy a median of roughly 6.5 months before onset, with over 55% sensitivity and about 75% specificity. Blood samples also contained most of the expanded thyroid clonotypes (frequency above 0.001), which suggests that blood repertoires may reflect thyroid immune responses. No statistical method was used to fix the sample size in advance, and group allocation was not hidden from the investigators.

In regard to this clonotype: Which antigen it targets is not known. Sequence at one end of the junction differs from germline and may be a read error.

Hyperthyroidism patients were aged 18 to 65 years and newly diagnosed, with disease duration of less than 2 months. Any patient with an uncontrolled infection, another autoimmune disease, pregnancy or lactation was excluded. Diagnoses were based on clinical symptoms, serum thyroxine and TRAb, thyroid ultrasound and orbital computed tomography. Blood from progressor patients was collected at the time of first diagnosis with hyperthyroidism, before any ophthalmopathy symptoms had appeared. PBMCs were separated from 7.5 to 10 ml of fresh peripheral blood using Ficoll-Paque density gradient centrifugation. Progressor patients were first diagnosed with Graves' hyperthyroidism and then developed ophthalmopathy during follow-up. Total RNA was extracted with Trizol reagent, and quality was checked on an Agilent 2100 Bioanalyzer. Amplification of TCR beta CDR3 regions was carried out from RNA transcripts. For the first round of RT-PCR on the TCR CDR3, the HTBI primer set was used together with the Qiagen OneStep RT-PCR kit. The libraries were constructed in a second round of multiplex PCR and then size-selected and purified. Sequencing of the libraries was done on an Illumina HiSeq2000 using paired-end 100 bp reads. As for how the authors treated the data: SOAPnuke was used to process the raw data, throwing out any read that contained adapters or uncalled bases, had a mean Phred below 15, or lacked an exact constant-primer or identifier match. COPE v1.2.5 was used to merge the high-quality paired reads, and each unique nucleotide sequence was defined as a clonotype. Clonotypes were aligned to IMGT TRBV, TRBD and TRBJ reference segments using MiTCR v1.1. Analysis was restricted to V-J combinations with a frequency above 0.0001, which covered approximately 99% of repertoires. The TCS score was defined as the ratio of F50 (clonal expansion) to E x V (chaos), calculated using BLOSUM62-based TCRdist between CDR3 peptides within each V-J. Welch's t-statistics and random forest reduced 500 to 650 V-J features to 13, which were used in a naive Bayes classifier (R e1071). TCRdb trimmed the raw reads at Q25, called clones with MiXCR and kept productive beta chains. Identical CDR3 protein sequences are pooled into one entry, listed with their most common genes and DNA. In this record, the V and J calls reflect TCRdb's handling and not the investigators' own analysis. The sample table shows 250,000 or so distinct CDR3 sequences, and roughly 15% are seen once. Jointly, the top ten make up over 25% of the sample.

Material: blood. The sequence was obtained from a woman aged 45 to 65 with Graves' hyperthyroidism that later progressed to Graves' ophthalmopathy.

The DNA reads as follows: TGTACCAGCAGCTTAGGCTCCACAGATACGCAGTATTTT. Its product reads: CTSSLGSTDTQYF. Recombination joined TRBV11-2 with TRBJ2-3; the D segment cannot be called with confidence. Via the germline V gene, CDR1 is SGHAT and CDR2 FQNNGV. The CDR3 starts with the cysteine, ends with the phenylalanine, and has 13 residues. Just CDR3 DNA is preserved here, 39 bases in frame from base 1.